This record looks at one T cell receptor (beta chain) sequence and its context. What it recognizes is unknown. PCR employed 60 Vbeta and 13 Jbeta primers. Repertoires were generated with immunoSEQ multiplex PCR, while TCRdb's copy carries only in-frame clones and drops some. The table shows fewer than 200,000 clones, with 81% occurring only once. The data derive from a study of cytomegalovirus exposure and HLA in healthy donors. The wider study: Among 350 to 500 genotyped donors, 65% to 90% fell in the Caucasian-associated ancestry cluster. Findings of the study overall: A later analysis showed TCR association rates differing by HLA locus, peaking at DRB1 and lowest at HLA-C.

Germline CDR1 reads LNHDA; CDR2 reads SQIVND (reference sequence). The ends lost 3 bases at V and 5 bases at J; junction bases unmatched: 4. The CDR3 length is 15 residues. Sequenced input: PBMCs. This clonotype was sampled from a man aged 40-49 years in good health and CMV-seropositive. The chain combines TRBV19 with TRBJ2-5, with 12 bases identical to TRBD1. The CDR3 sequence: CASSMGQGAGETQYF. The CDR3 bases are TGTGCCAGTAGTATGGGACAGGGGGCCGGGGAGACCCAGTACTTC.